This T cell receptor beta chain was captured by sequencing in a study of technical replicates of blood from a handful of donors. Method: immunoSEQ multiplex PCR; TCRdb's copy keeps in-frame clones and lacks some. The sample lists tens of thousands of clones, roughly 94% seen once, with under 0.3% in the top ten. This CDR3 has 12 amino acids. V shed 5 bases and J 5 bases; nucleotides not matched to a gene: 2. The V gene's germline CDR1 is MDHEN and CDR2 SYDVKM. The V and J genes are TRBV28 and TRBJ2-7, with 8 bases identical to TRBD2. This clonotype was obtained from a human donor in good health. The sequencing sample was made of T cells isolated from PBMCs. The CDR3 coding sequence is TGTGCCAGCAGTGGACTAGCCCACGAGCAGTACTTC. Residues: CASSGLAHEQYF.